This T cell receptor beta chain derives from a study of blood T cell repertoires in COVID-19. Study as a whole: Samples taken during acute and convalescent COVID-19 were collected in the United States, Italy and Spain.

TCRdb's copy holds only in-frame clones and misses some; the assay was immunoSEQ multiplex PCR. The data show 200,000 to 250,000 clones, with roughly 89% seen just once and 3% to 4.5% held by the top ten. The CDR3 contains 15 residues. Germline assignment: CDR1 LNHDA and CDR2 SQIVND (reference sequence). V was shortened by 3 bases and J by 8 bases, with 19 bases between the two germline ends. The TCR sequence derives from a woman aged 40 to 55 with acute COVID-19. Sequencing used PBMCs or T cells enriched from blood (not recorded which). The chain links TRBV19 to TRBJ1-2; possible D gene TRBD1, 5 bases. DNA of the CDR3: TGTGCCAGTAGTATCTATGGGGGAGCGGGAGCGGGCTACACCTTC. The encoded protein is CASSIYGGAGAGYTF.